What follows describes a single TCR beta chain. Antigen: not known. The CDR3 is made up of 16 amino acids. Germline values: CDR1 LNHDA, CDR2 SQIVND (reference sequence). Trimming cost V 1 base and J 4 bases, with 16 bases left between them. Each sorted subset replicate got 200 ng genomic DNA, tens of thousands of genomes. Sequencing was performed with immunoSEQ multiplex PCR; in TCRdb, only in-frame clones are kept and a portion is missing. The table records some 2.4 million clones, roughly 93% of them present only once. This specimen comes from a study of shared clonotypes between healthy human individuals. For the study at large: Three CD4 naive, three CD4 memory, two CD8 naive and one CD8 memory plate were used per donor. Findings of the study overall: Sampling covered nothing but blood. Tissue TCR repertoires likely differ from those found in blood.

The chain carries TRBV19 and TRBJ1-1; no clear D. Sequencing used naive CD4+ T cells from PBMCs. The subset here: CD45RA+ positively selected. This TCR was sampled from a man between 18 and 29 years old in good health. Some clones in this sample may be carry-over from other donors' samples. CDR3 protein: CASSIGRGIGSTEAFF. In DNA form, the CDR3 reads TGTGCCAGTAGTATAGGGCGAGGGATTGGGAGCACTGAAGCTTTCTTT.